These 31 T cell receptor beta chains were all obtained from the same sample, sequenced in a study of blood T cell repertoires in COVID-19. Data came from immunoSEQ multiplex PCR; TCRdb stores just in-frame clones and leaves some out. This table holds roughly 120,000 clones, about 94% found once. The sample was peripheral blood. Receptor source: a man in his forties or fifties with COVID-19, enrolled during active disease.

CDR3 sequence: CASSVAGGTNEKLFF. CDR3 bases: TGTGCCAGCAGCGTAGCTGGGGGGACTAATGAAAAACTGTTTTTT. The chain combines TRBV9 with TRBJ1-4, with D tentatively TRBD1 (5 bases). Per the germline V gene, CDR1 is SGDLS and CDR2 is YYNGEE. There are 15 residues in the CDR3. V lost 0 bases and J 2 bases, leaving 8 bases between the germline ends.

This clone was recorded only once. The chain carries TRBV30 and TRBJ1-6, with D possibly being TRBD1 (5 bases). The CDR3 covers 16 residues. V lost 4 bases to trimming and J lost 0 bases, with 13 bases between them. CDR1 and CDR2 (germline): GTSNPN, SVGIG (reference sequence). The CDR3 DNA follows: TGTGCCTGGACCCGGGGGAGACCCTCCTATAATTCACCCCTCCACTTT. This sequence encodes CAWTRGRPSYNSPLHF.

The rearrangement uses TRBV7-9 and TRBJ2-3, with D possibly being TRBD2 (5 bases). Per the germline V gene, CDR1 is SEHNR and CDR2 is FQNEAQ (reference sequence). The CDR3 length is 14 residues. V was trimmed by 0 bases and J by 6 bases, leaving 10 bases between them. Here the CDR3 DNA reads TGTGCCAGCAGCTTAGCAGCGGCTTTTGATACGCAGTATTTT. As protein: CASSLAAAFDTQYF.

This chain uses TRBV7-2 with TRBJ1-4; no clear D. Trimming stripped 1 base from V and 0 bases from J, with 3 bases between. The CDR3 loop spans 14 amino acids. CDR1 and CDR2 (germline): SGHTA, FQGNSA. CDR3 protein: CASSLGATNEKLFF. The CDR3 region has the DNA TGTGCCAGCAGCTTAGGCGCAACTAATGAAAAACTGTTTTTT.

The rearrangement joins TRBV18 to TRBJ2-2; a weak D match, TRBD2 (5 bases). Per the germline V gene, CDR1 is KGHSH and CDR2 is LQKENI. The CDR3 runs 15 residues. Deletions cut 3 bases from V and 5 bases from J, with 13 bases between. The chain's CDR3 is CASSPRSGETGELFF. The CDR3 nucleotides are TGTGCCAGCTCACCGAGATCTGGGGAGACCGGGGAGCTGTTTTTT.

This clone has only a few counts. The J gene is TRBJ2-5, the V gene TRBV9; no clear D gene. Trimming cost V 3 bases and J 5 bases, with 11 bases left between them. The CDR3 sequence is 13 residues long. Germline V gene sequence: CDR1 SGDLS, CDR2 YYNGEE. CDR3 sequence (DNA): TGTGCCAGCAGCGGCACTTTAACGGAGACCCAGTACTTC. This codes for CASSGTLTETQYF.

The CDR3 DNA reads TGCGCCAGCAGCCTTACTTATCCGGGACTAGCGTCCAATACGGGCTACAATGAGCAGTTCTTC. Protein sequence: CASSLTYPGLASNTGYNEQFF. This rearrangement joins TRBV4-1 to TRBJ2-1; TRBD2 matches 10 bases. V lost 4 bases and J lost 3; bases outside the gene matches: 21. CDR1 and CDR2 (germline): MGHRA, YSYEKL. This CDR3 region has 21 residues.

This clone was observed a handful of times. The V and J genes are TRBV9 and TRBJ1-6; 7 bases line up with TRBD1. Germline V gene lookup returns CDR1 SGDLS and CDR2 YYNGEE. The CDR3 has 14 amino acids. The V and J ends lost 3 bases and 5 bases, in that order; junction bases with no gene match: 2. The CDR3: CASSAGTDNSPLHF. CDR3 in DNA: TGTGCCAGCAGCGCCGGGACAGATAATTCACCCCTCCACTTT. Complete variable domain (other parts from reference TRBV9 and TRBJ1-6): DSGVTQTPKHLITATGQRVTLRCSPRSGDLSVYWYQQSLDQGLQFLIQYYNGEERAKGNILERFSAQQFPDLHSELNLSSLELGDSALYFCASSAGTDNSPLHFGNGTRLTVT.

V gene TRBV11-1 combines with J gene TRBJ1-6; a possible D gene is TRBD1 (6 bases). The CDR3 contains 13 residues. The V gene's germline CDR1 is SGHAT and CDR2 FQDESV (reference sequence). The V and J ends lost 5 bases and 14 bases respectively, with 16 bases between them. As DNA, the CDR3 is TGTGCCAGCAGCGAACAGGGTGCCAATGCCCTCCACTTT. Its translation: CASSEQGANALHF.

This chain links TRBV29-1 with TRBJ2-5, with a weak D call TRBD2 (6 bases). CDR3 size: 13 residues. The V and J ends lost 7 bases and 5 bases respectively, with 17 bases between them. Per germline, CDR1 SQVTM and CDR2 ANQGSEA. The CDR3 sequence is CSGGSGRFETQYF. CDR3 bases: TGCAGCGGCGGTAGCGGCCGCTTTGAGACCCAGTACTTC. Combining the CDR3 with reference TRBV29-1 and TRBJ2-5 gives the whole variable domain SAVISQKPSRDICQRGTSLTIQCQVDSQVTMMFWYRQQPGQSLTLIATANQGSEATYESGFVIDKFPISRPNLTFSTLTVSNMSPEDSSIYLCSGGSGRFETQYFGPGTRLLVL.

This chain uses TRBV6-5 with TRBJ1-1; D may be TRBD1 (5 bases). This CDR3 comprises 14 residues. Trimming took 2 bases from V and 5 from J, leaving 12 bases between them. Germline values: CDR1 MNHEY, CDR2 SVGAGI. CDR3 in DNA: TGTGCCAGCAGTTACGGGGGGACCCTGACTGAAGCTTTCTTT. This codes for CASSYGGTLTEAFF.

The rearrangement links TRBV28 to TRBJ1-5, with 7 bases fitting TRBD1. The CDR3 runs to 15 residues. Germline V gene sequence: CDR1 MDHEN, CDR2 SYDVKM. V shed 1 base, J shed 4 bases, and the junction held 4 bases outside the gene matches. The CDR3 coding sequence is TGTGCCAGCAGTTTATACAGGGGTTTAAATCAGCCCCAGCATTTT. Encoded protein: CASSLYRGLNQPQHF.

Here the CDR3 reads CASSLRGGSYTF. DNA of the CDR3: TGTGCCAGCAGTTTAAGGGGGGGTAGCTACACCTTC. The chain joins TRBV28 to TRBJ1-2; tentatively, D is TRBD1 (6 bases). The CDR3 sequence is 12 residues long. Germline V CDR1 and CDR2: MDHEN, SYDVKM. V was trimmed by 2 bases and J by 9 bases, leaving 10 bases between them.

In this sample, this clone turned up once. The rearrangement joins TRBV24-1 to TRBJ1-5, with D uncertain. V shed 3 bases and J shed 4 bases, with 12 bases lying between them. The length of the CDR3 is 15 residues. Germline CDR1 and CDR2: KGHDR and SFDVKD. As DNA, the CDR3 is TGTGCCACCAGTGATCCTCGGGGAGGGAATCAGCCCCAGCATTTT. Its translation: CATSDPRGGNQPQHF.

The V and J genes are TRBV7-9 and TRBJ1-1, with no clear D. The V gene's germline CDR1 is SEHNR and CDR2 FQNEAQ (reference sequence). V was shortened by 2 bases and J by 1 base, with 5 bases between the two germline ends. The length of the CDR3 is 13 residues. This chain's CDR3 is CASSLIRNTEAFF. Here the CDR3 DNA reads TGTGCCAGCAGCTTAATCAGGAACACTGAAGCTTTCTTT.

This chain links TRBV4-2 with TRBJ2-1, with TRBD2 as a possible D gene (5 bases). V was clipped by 0 bases and J by 1 base, with 10 bases between them. There are 16 residues in the CDR3. CDR1 is LGHNA and CDR2 is YNFKEQ in the germline V gene. The CDR3 nucleotides read TGTGCCAGCAGCCAAGAGGCTAGCCAGTCCTACAATGAGCAGTTCTTC. Protein: CASSQEASQSYNEQFF.

The rearrangement joins TRBV5-1 to TRBJ2-5, with D perhaps matching TRBD2 (7 bases). Trimming removed 0 bases at V and 1 base at J, with 28 bases between. There are 21 residues in the CDR3. Germline CDR1 is SGHRS and CDR2 is YFSETQ. The CDR3 DNA reads as TGCGCCAGCAGCTTGGCCGGGGGAATTTCGCGACTAGCAGGGGTCCAAGAGACCCAGTACTTC. Protein: CASSLAGGISRLAGVQETQYF.

The CDR3 bases are TGTGCCAGCAGCCCCGGACTAGCGGGAGGGCCGAGCACAGATACGCAGTATTTT. Its protein product is CASSPGLAGGPSTDTQYF. The rearrangement joins TRBV5-4 to TRBJ2-3; 15 bases are a match to TRBD2. Germline trimming cut 4 bases from V and 0 bases from J; bases unmatched to any gene: 6. This CDR3 is built from 18 residues. The germline V gene has CDR1 SGHNT and CDR2 YYREEE (reference sequence).

The rearrangement joins TRBV24-1 to TRBJ2-3, with 8 bases fitting TRBD2. The CDR3 runs 14 residues. V gave up 5 bases and J gave up 4 bases; unmatched junction bases: 4. Germline V gene lookup returns CDR1 KGHDR and CDR2 SFDVKD. In DNA, the CDR3 is TGTGCCACCAGTGCGACTAGCGCCTCAGATACGCAGTATTTT. Amino acids: CATSATSASDTQYF.

This chain connects TRBV7-3 to TRBJ2-3; D call uncertain. Germline values: CDR1 SGHTA, CDR2 FQGTGA. The CDR3 length is 13 residues. V was clipped by 5 bases and J by 0 bases, with 6 bases between them. The DNA of the CDR3 is TGTGCCAGCAGCCAGTGGAGCACAGATACGCAGTATTTT. Encoded protein: CASSQWSTDTQYF.

The chain employs TRBV18 and TRBJ2-5; TRBD2 agrees at 7 bases. Per the germline V gene, CDR1 is KGHSH and CDR2 is LQKENI. With 2 bases clipped from V and 7 bases from J, the junction kept 10 bases outside the gene matches. The CDR3 totals 15 residues. In nucleotides, the CDR3 is TGTGCCAGCTCACCAGGGCGGGGGACTGGCGCGACCCAGTACTTC. Protein: CASSPGRGTGATQYF.

The rearrangement uses TRBV6-5 and TRBJ1-2; 9 nucleotides match TRBD1. Looked up from germline, CDR1 is MNHEY and CDR2 is SVGAGI. The CDR3 runs 14 residues. With 5 bases clipped from V and 4 bases from J, the junction kept 5 bases outside the gene matches. CDR3 coding DNA: TGTGCCAGCAGTCGCGGACAGGGGACCTATGGCTACACCTTC. Protein: CASSRGQGTYGYTF.

This chain connects TRBV7-9 to TRBJ2-2, with 7 bases aligning to TRBD2. This CDR3 region has 17 residues. The J segment lost 4 bases and the V segment lost 3 bases, leaving 11 bases of the junction unmatched. Germline-derived CDR1 and CDR2 are SEHNR and FQNEAQ (reference sequence). CDR3 loop: CASSFRSGGRGTGELFF. The CDR3 region has the DNA TGTGCCAGCAGCTTCCGTAGTGGCGGGAGAGGCACCGGGGAGCTGTTTTTT. The whole variable domain, remainder taken from reference TRBV7-9 and TRBJ2-2, is DTGVSQNPRHKITKRGQNVTFRCDPISEHNRLYWYRQTLGQGPEFLTYFQNEAQLEKSRLLSDRFSAERPKGSFSTLEIQRTEQGDSAMYLCASSFRSGGRGTGELFFGEGSRLTVL.

J is TRBJ1-1 and V is TRBV5-1; D may be TRBD1 (6 bases). CDR3 size: 15 residues. V was cut by 4 bases and J by 4 bases, with 17 bases left in between. Germline CDR1 and CDR2: SGHRS and YFSETQ. The CDR3 spells CASSPQVGRGTEAFF. Written as DNA, the CDR3 is TGCGCCAGCAGCCCGCAAGTTGGCAGGGGCACTGAAGCTTTCTTT.

The chain joins TRBV5-6 to TRBJ2-7; 8 bases map to TRBD1. The CDR3 is 15 amino acids. The J segment lost 4 bases and the V segment lost 0 bases, leaving 6 bases of the junction unmatched. Per germline, CDR1 SGHDT and CDR2 YYEEEE. CDR3 residues: CASSLAGQGSYEQYV. The DNA for the CDR3 is TGTGCCAGCAGCTTGGCCGGACAGGGTTCGTACGAGCAGTACGTC.

This chain connects TRBV5-4 to TRBJ2-5, with a weak D call TRBD1 (5 bases). Germline CDR1 and CDR2: SGHNT and YYREEE (reference sequence). The CDR3 is made up of 13 amino acids. V lost 2 bases to trimming and J lost 1 base, with 6 bases between them. CDR3 in amino acids: CASSLRGQETQYF. The CDR3 bases are TGTGCCAGCAGCTTAAGGGGCCAAGAGACCCAGTACTTC.

Note on this clone: Its ends do not fully match the called genes, so a read error is possible. This chain links TRBV7-3 with TRBJ2-3; 14 bases map to TRBD2. This CDR3 has 16 amino acids. Germline CDR1 SGHTA, CDR2 FQGTGA. The chain's CDR3 is CASSPGTSGSRDTQYF. DNA of the CDR3: TGTGCCAGCAGCCCCGGGACTAGCGGGAGCAGAGATACGCAGTATTTT.

The J gene is TRBJ1-1, the V gene TRBV14; 8 bases fit TRBD1. CDR3 length: 15 residues. The germline CDR1 and CDR2 sequences are SGHDN and FVKESK. Trimming took 5 bases from V and 5 from J; bases not matched to a gene: 10. The CDR3 sequence: CASSSRTGRQTEAFF. The CDR3 DNA is TGTGCCAGCAGCTCACGGACAGGGAGGCAAACTGAAGCTTTCTTT.

V and J are TRBV7-8 and TRBJ2-3, with a weak D call TRBD2 (6 bases). The CDR3 consists of 16 residues. The V and J ends lost 3 bases and 6 bases respectively, with 19 bases between them. Germline CDR1 is SGHVS and CDR2 is FQNEAQ. The CDR3 is CASSLGGSGIWDTQYF. The CDR3 DNA follows: TGTGCCAGCAGCTTGGGGGGATCCGGGATTTGGGATACGCAGTATTTT.

This chain joins TRBV28 and TRBJ1-1, with D possibly TRBD1 on 5 matching bases. Germline V lookup: CDR1 MDHEN, CDR2 SYDVKM. The CDR3 has 14 residues. Deletions cut 3 bases from V and 1 base from J, with 9 bases between. Here the CDR3 DNA reads TGTGCCAGCAGTTTGCGACAGACGAACACTGAAGCTTTCTTT. It encodes CASSLRQTNTEAFF.

The J gene is TRBJ1-3, the V gene TRBV19; weak D call: TRBD1 (5 bases). CDR3 length equals 15 residues. Deletions cut 8 bases from V and 1 base from J, with 15 bases between. Looked up from germline, CDR1 is LNHDA and CDR2 is SQIVND (reference sequence). DNA of the CDR3: TGTGCCAGTGACGACAGCGTTTTATCTGGAAACACCATATATTTT. Protein product: CASDDSVLSGNTIYF.